Shown below are 20 T cell receptor beta chains from a single sample sequenced in a study of T cells in Graves' hyperthyroidism and ophthalmopathy. The investigators amplified TCR beta CDR3 regions from RNA transcripts. Carried out on the TCR CDR3, a first-round RT-PCR used the HTBI primer set. TCRdb re-derived calls from the multiplex PCR reads in MiXCR, one entry per CDR3 protein. The sample holds under 450,000 distinct CDR3 sequences, approximately 14% seen once. Sequencing used blood. The receptors shown here come from a woman younger than 35 with Graves' hyperthyroidism.

The chain has TRBV20-1 and TRBJ2-5; 12 nucleotides match TRBD2. V dropped 6 bases and J dropped 1; count of bases not matched to a gene: 6. CDR3 length: 15 amino acids. Germline V lookup: CDR1 DFQATT, CDR2 SNEGSKA (reference sequence). The CDR3: CSATLAGGLQETQYF. Here the CDR3 DNA reads TGCAGTGCCACCCTAGCGGGGGGGCTCCAAGAGACCCAGTACTTC.

This clonotype was detected many times. The chain links TRBV6-2 or TRBV6-3 to TRBJ1-2, with D perhaps matching TRBD1 (5 bases). Germline assignment: CDR1 MNHEY and CDR2 SVGEGT. With 6 bases removed from V and 9 bases from J, the gap between germline ends came to 17 bases. There are 13 residues in the CDR3. The CDR3 is CASSPGGISRYTF. The CDR3 DNA is TGTGCCAGCAGCCCCGGGGGGATATCGCGCTACACCTTC.

This clonotype was found many times. The chain uses TRBV27 and TRBJ2-3; D is possibly TRBD2 (5 bases). With 0 bases removed from V and 2 bases from J, the gap between germline ends came to 15 bases. Germline CDR1 is MNHEY and CDR2 is SMNVEV (reference sequence). The CDR3 sequence is 17 residues long. CDR3 in amino acids: CASSLSGVPGITDTQYF. DNA for the CDR3: TGTGCCAGCAGTTTATCCGGGGTTCCGGGGATCACAGATACGCAGTATTTT.

This clonotype has ten or more counts. V gene TRBV7-3 combines with J gene TRBJ2-1, with 13 bases matching TRBD2. The CDR3 is 15 amino acids. The junction had 5 bases not matched to a gene; V was cut back by 5 bases and J by 7 bases. Per germline, CDR1 SGHTA and CDR2 FQGTGA. CDR3 DNA: TGTGCCAGCAGCGACCAGGGACTAGCGGGGAATGAGCAGTTCTTC. Translated: CASSDQGLAGNEQFF.

The chain links TRBV13 to TRBJ1-5; maybe TRBD1 (6 bases). There are 15 residues in the CDR3. Trimming took off 6 bases at V and 3 bases at J, with 15 bases between the two ends. Germline CDR1 PRHDT, CDR2 FYEKMQ (reference sequence). This CDR3 is CASSLQGEANQPQHF. The CDR3 nucleotides read TGTGCCAGCAGTTTACAGGGTGAGGCCAATCAGCCCCAGCATTTT.

Only one count was recorded for this clonotype. The rearrangement links TRBV6-1 to TRBJ2-2; 8 nucleotides match TRBD1. This CDR3 is 18 amino acids long. Germline CDR1 MNHNS, CDR2 SASEGT. Trimming removed 7 bases from V and 2 bases from J; junction bases left unmatched: 15. CDR3 bases: TGTGCCAGCACCCTGATTAGAGGGACAGGATCCAACACCGGGGAGCTGTTTTTT. It is translated as CASTLIRGTGSNTGELFF.

The chain employs TRBV27 and TRBJ1-1, with 7 bases lining up with TRBD1. The ends lost 9 bases at V and 1 base at J; junction bases unmatched: 8. Germline-derived CDR1 and CDR2 are MNHEY and SMNVEV (reference sequence). The CDR3 contains 14 residues. The CDR3 nucleotides read TGTGCCAGTTTAAAGACAGGGCAGAACACTGAAGCTTTCTTT. Protein sequence: CASLKTGQNTEAFF.

The chain carries TRBV5-1 and TRBJ2-1, with 9 positions matching TRBD2. The germline gives CDR1 SGHRS, CDR2 YFSETQ. The CDR3 is 15 residues long. V gave up 4 bases and J gave up 6 bases; unmatched junction bases: 8. The CDR3 sequence is CASSPLRGGVNEQFF. In DNA form, the CDR3 reads TGCGCCAGCAGCCCCCTGCGGGGGGGAGTCAATGAGCAGTTCTTC.

In regard to this clonotype: This may be a read error: a much more frequent sequence differs by one nucleotide. The chain has TRBV5-1 and TRBJ1-5; 7 positions match TRBD1. Per germline, CDR1 SGHRS and CDR2 YFSETQ. The CDR3 extends over 15 amino acids. Trimming took 3 bases from V and 3 from J; bases not matched to a gene: 6. CDR3 sequence: CASSSAGGLNQPQHF. CDR3 sequence (DNA): TGCGCCAGCAGCTCGGCAGGGGGACTCAATCAGCCCCAGCATTTT.

This clonotype was observed a handful of times. The chain carries TRBV27 and TRBJ2-1; D is unresolved. Between the trimmed V and J ends, which lost 3 bases and 12 bases, there was a span of 9 bases. The CDR3 spans 11 residues. CDR1 is MNHEY and CDR2 is SMNVEV in the germline V gene (reference sequence). The CDR3, as DNA: TGTGCCAGCAGTTTTTGGGGTATGCAGTTCTTC. It translates to CASSFWGMQFF.

This clonotype came up many times. The genes are TRBV6-6 and TRBJ2-7; a weak D match, TRBD1 (5 bases). Trimming took off 0 bases at V and 5 bases at J, with 11 bases between the two ends. The CDR3 has 14 amino acids. The V gene's germline CDR1 is MNHNY and CDR2 SVGAGI (reference sequence). The CDR3 region is CASSYSTVLDEQYF. As DNA, the CDR3 is TGTGCCAGCAGTTACTCGACAGTTTTGGACGAGCAGTACTTC.

The chain combines TRBV6-2 or TRBV6-3 with TRBJ2-5, with a possible D match to TRBD2 (6 bases). The CDR3 loop spans 13 amino acids. Per the germline V gene, CDR1 is MNHEY and CDR2 is SVGEGT. Trimming removed 5 bases from V and 7 bases from J, with 14 bases in between. CDR3 nucleotide sequence: TGTGCCAGCAGTACGACTAGTATGGCGACCCAGTACTTC. It translates to CASSTTSMATQYF.

The chain combines TRBV5-8 with TRBJ2-1; perhaps TRBD2 as D (6 bases). The CDR3 covers 13 residues. V dropped 0 bases and J dropped 6 bases, with 7 bases sitting between them. Germline V CDR1 and CDR2: SGHTS, YDEGEE. As DNA, the CDR3 is TGTGCCAGCAGCTTGGTCGGGAGCAATGAGCAGTTCTTC. Translating gives CASSLVGSNEQFF.

This clonotype was seen ten or more times. This chain links TRBV20-1 with TRBJ2-7; tentative D call: TRBD2 (6 bases). The CDR3 spans 14 residues. V was cut by 5 bases and J by 5 bases, with 19 bases left in between. Germline V gives CDR1 DFQATT, CDR2 SNEGSKA (reference sequence). In DNA, the CDR3 is TGCAGTGCTGGAGGGGCGACCTTTCTCCACGAGCAGTACTTC. This sequence encodes CSAGGATFLHEQYF.

This clonotype appeared a few times. In DNA, the CDR3 is TGTGCCAGCAGCCTGATCGAGAGCAATCAGCCCCAGCATTTT. Its translation: CASSLIESNQPQHF. The chain uses TRBV7-8 and TRBJ1-5, with unresolved D. The CDR3 has 14 amino acids. Germline V gene data show CDR1 as SGHVS and CDR2 as FQNEAQ. V lost 5 bases and J 1 base, leaving 9 bases between the germline ends.

The chain couples TRBV9 to TRBJ1-1; D remains unclear. This CDR3 comprises 13 residues. The germline CDR1 and CDR2 sequences are SGDLS and YYNGEE. Trimming stripped 5 bases from V and 6 bases from J, with 14 bases between. This chain's CDR3 is CASSPPWGSEAFF. CDR3 sequence (DNA): TGTGCCAGCAGTCCCCCCTGGGGTTCTGAAGCTTTCTTT.

In its sample, this clonotype was seen many times. The gene calls are TRBV6-2 or TRBV6-3 and TRBJ1-2, with 7 bases matching TRBD1. Losses at the gene ends were 5 bases for V and 10 bases for J; bases not matched to a gene: 10. Germline CDR1 is MNHEY and CDR2 is SVGEGT. CDR3 length equals 13 residues. CDR3 DNA sequence: TGTGCCAGCAGTACGACCGACAGGGTCATCTACACCTTC. This translates into CASSTTDRVIYTF.

Only a few counts were recorded for this clonotype. The chain combines TRBV9 with TRBJ1-2; 8 nucleotides agree with TRBD1. Looked up from germline, CDR1 is SGDLS and CDR2 is YYNGEE. The CDR3 loop spans 16 amino acids. The V segment lost 0 bases and the J segment 4 bases; nucleotides outside the gene matches: 8. The DNA of the CDR3 is TGTGCCAGCAGCGTAGGGGGACAGGCCGTCGGCTATGGCTACACCTTC. As protein: CASSVGGQAVGYGYTF.

This clonotype was found many times. CDR3 sequence reads: CASSQVVNYGYTF. The CDR3 nucleotides are TGTGCCAGCAGCCAAGTGGTCAACTATGGCTACACCTTC. The rearrangement joins TRBV14 to TRBJ1-2; D uncertain. Trimming removed 1 base at V and 2 bases at J, with 5 bases between. The CDR3 is made up of 13 amino acids. Germline CDR1 and CDR2: SGHDN and FVKESK.

This clonotype was seen only a few times. The chain recombines TRBV6-6 with TRBJ2-5; possibly TRBD1 for D (6 bases). Germline CDR1 and CDR2: MNHNY and SVGAGI (reference sequence). V dropped 0 bases and J dropped 5 bases, with 19 bases sitting between them. The CDR3 covers 17 residues. The CDR3 region is CASSYSGLSRGRETQYF. Here the CDR3 DNA reads TGTGCCAGCAGTTACTCAGGGCTAAGCAGGGGCCGGGAGACCCAGTACTTC.